This T cell receptor beta chain emerged from a study of cytomegalovirus exposure and HLA in healthy donors. This CDR3 spans 12 amino acids. Looked up from germline, CDR1 is MNHNS and CDR2 is SASEGT. Between the trimmed V and J ends, which lost 6 bases and 4 bases, there was a span of 6 bases. With 60 Vbeta and 13 Jbeta primers, the PCR was carried out. The repertoire was sequenced with immunoSEQ multiplex PCR; TCRdb's copy has only in-frame clones and lacks some. The data show roughly 63,000 clones, approximately 71% seen once. The V and J genes are TRBV6-1 and TRBJ1-4; no clear D. Sequenced material: PBMCs. The clonotype was recovered from a man aged 45 to 65 in good health and CMV-seropositive. CDR3 in amino acids: CASSLYNEKLFF. In nucleotides, the CDR3 is TGTGCCAGCAGCTTATATAATGAAAAACTGTTTTTT.